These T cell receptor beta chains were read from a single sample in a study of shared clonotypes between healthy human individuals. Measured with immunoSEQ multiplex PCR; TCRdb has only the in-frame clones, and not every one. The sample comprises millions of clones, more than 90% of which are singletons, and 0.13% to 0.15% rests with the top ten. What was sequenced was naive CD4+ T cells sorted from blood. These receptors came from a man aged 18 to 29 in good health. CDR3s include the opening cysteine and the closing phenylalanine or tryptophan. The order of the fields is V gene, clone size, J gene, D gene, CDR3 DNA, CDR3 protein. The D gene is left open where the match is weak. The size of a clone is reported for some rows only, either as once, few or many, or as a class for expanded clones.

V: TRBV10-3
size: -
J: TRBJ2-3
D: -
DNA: TGTGCCATCAGTTTGATTAAAAACACAGATACGCAGTATTTT
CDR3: CAISLIKNTDTQYF

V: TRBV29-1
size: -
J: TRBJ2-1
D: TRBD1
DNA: TGCAGCGTCGGGACCGGGACAGGCCTATACAATGAGCAGTTCTTC
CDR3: CSVGTGTGLYNEQFF

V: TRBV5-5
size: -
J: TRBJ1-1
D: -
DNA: TGTGCCAGCAGCGGGGTTTCGAACACTGAAGCTTTCTTT
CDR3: CASSGVSNTEAFF

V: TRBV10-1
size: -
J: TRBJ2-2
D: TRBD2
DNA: TGCGCCAGCAGTGAAGGGGCTAGCGGGAGTAAAGACACCGGGGAGCTGTTTTTT
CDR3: CASSEGASGSKDTGELFF

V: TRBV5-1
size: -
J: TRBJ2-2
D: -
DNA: TGCGCCAGCAGCTTGGAGGGGGTAGGCACCGGGGAGCTGTTTTTT
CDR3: CASSLEGVGTGELFF

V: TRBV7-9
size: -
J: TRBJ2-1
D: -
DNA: TGTGCCAGCAGCCCCGGCCGACAGCCCACTGAGCAGTTCTTC
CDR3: CASSPGRQPTEQFF

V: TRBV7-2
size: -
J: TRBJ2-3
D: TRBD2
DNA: TGTGCCAGCAGCCTACTAGCGGGGAGTTTCACAGATACGCAGTATTTT
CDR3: CASSLLAGSFTDTQYF

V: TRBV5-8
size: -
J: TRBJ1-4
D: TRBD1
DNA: TGTGCCAGCAGCCCTCGGGACAGCTTTAATGAAAAACTGTTTTTT
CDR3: CASSPRDSFNEKLFF

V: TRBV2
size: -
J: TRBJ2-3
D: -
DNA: TGTGCCAGCAGTGGAAAGGGTTGGATTTCGGATACGCAGTATTTT
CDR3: CASSGKGWISDTQYF

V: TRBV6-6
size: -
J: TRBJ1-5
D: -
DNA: TGTGCCAGCAGGAGTAGCAATCAGCCCCAGCATTTT
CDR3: CASRSSNQPQHF

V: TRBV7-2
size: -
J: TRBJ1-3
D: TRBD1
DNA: TGTGCCAGCAGCTTCGACAGGGCTGGAAACACCATATATTTT
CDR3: CASSFDRAGNTIYF

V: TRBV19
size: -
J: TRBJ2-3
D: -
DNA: TGTGCCAGTAGTATTGGCGGAAGGACCGGAGATACGCAGTATTTT
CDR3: CASSIGGRTGDTQYF

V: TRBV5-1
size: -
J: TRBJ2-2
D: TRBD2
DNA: TGCGCCAGCAGGAGCGGGGCTAACACCGGGGAGCTGTTTTTT
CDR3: CASRSGANTGELFF

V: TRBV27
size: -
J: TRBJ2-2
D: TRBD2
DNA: TGTGCCAGCAGCCCACGAGCCGGGGGGGGCCTAGGCACCGGGGAGCTGTTTTTT
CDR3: CASSPRAGGGLGTGELFF

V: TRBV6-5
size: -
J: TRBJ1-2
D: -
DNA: TGTGCCAGCAGCCTTGGGACAAAAAACTATGGCTACACCTTC
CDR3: CASSLGTKNYGYTF

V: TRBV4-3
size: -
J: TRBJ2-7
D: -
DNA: TGCGCCAGCAGCCAAGATATTATTACCCGTCACTACGAGCAGTACTTC
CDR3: CASSQDIITRHYEQYF

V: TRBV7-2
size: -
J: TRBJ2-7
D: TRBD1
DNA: TGTGCCAGCAGCTTAGGCAGGGGGCGCTTATTCGGCGAGCAGTACTTC
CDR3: CASSLGRGRLFGEQYF

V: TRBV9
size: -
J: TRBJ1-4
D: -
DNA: TGTGCCAGCAGCCCTCAGGGGGAAAAACTGTTTTTT
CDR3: CASSPQGEKLFF

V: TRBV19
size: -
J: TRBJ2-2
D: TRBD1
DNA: TGTGCCAGTACCAGACAGGGTATAGACACCGGGGAGCTGTTTTTT
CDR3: CASTRQGIDTGELFF

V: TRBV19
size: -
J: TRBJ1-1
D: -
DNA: TGTGCCAGTAGTGCGGGGGGGAAGAACACTGAAGCTTTCTTT
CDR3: CASSAGGKNTEAFF

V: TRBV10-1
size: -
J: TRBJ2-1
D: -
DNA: TGCGCCAGCAGTGTAGAGGTAACCAATGAGCAGTTCTTC
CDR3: CASSVEVTNEQFF

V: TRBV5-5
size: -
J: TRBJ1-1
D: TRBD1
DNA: TGTGCCAGCAGCTTGGTACAGGGGGCGGAGGCTTTCTTT
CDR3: CASSLVQGAEAFF

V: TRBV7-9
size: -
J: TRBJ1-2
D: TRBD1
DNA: TGTGCCAGCAGCGCTTCGGACAGGGAGAATGGCTACACCTTC
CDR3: CASSASDRENGYTF

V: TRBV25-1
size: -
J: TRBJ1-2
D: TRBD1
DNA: TGTGCCAGCAGTCCAACCGGGACAGGGGGCGGTGGAGCTGGCTACACCTTC
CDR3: CASSPTGTGGGGAGYTF

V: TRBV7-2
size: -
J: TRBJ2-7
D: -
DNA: TGTGCCAGCAGCTTATGGGGGCGGGAGAGTTCCTACGAGCAGTACTTC
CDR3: CASSLWGRESSYEQYF

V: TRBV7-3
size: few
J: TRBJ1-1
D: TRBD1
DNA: TGTGCCAGCAGCGCAGGGACAGCGAACACTGAAGCTTTCTTT
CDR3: CASSAGTANTEAFF

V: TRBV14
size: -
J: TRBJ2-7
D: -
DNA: TGTGCCAGCAGCCTTGGTTCAGGGCAGAGGCAGTACTTC
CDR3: CASSLGSGQRQYF

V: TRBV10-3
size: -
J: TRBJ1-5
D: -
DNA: TGTGCCATCAGCGGGGGGAGCAATCAGCCCCAGCATTTT
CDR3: CAISGGSNQPQHF

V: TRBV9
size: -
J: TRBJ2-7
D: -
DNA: TGTGCCAGCAGCGTAGCGAATTGGGGTGGGGAGCAGTACTTC
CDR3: CASSVANWGGEQYF

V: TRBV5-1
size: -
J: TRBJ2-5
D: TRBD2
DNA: TGCGCCAGCAGCTTGGAGGGCGGGGGGCCTGAGGCCCAGTACTTC
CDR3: CASSLEGGGPEAQYF

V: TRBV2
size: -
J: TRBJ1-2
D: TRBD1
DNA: TGTGCCAGCAGATCAGACGGACAGGCTAATGGCTACACCTTC
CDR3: CASRSDGQANGYTF

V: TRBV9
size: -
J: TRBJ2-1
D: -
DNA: TGTGCCAGCAGCCCCCTGGGTCCAGTTGGAGGACACTCCTACAATGAGCAGTTCTTC
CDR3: CASSPLGPVGGHSYNEQFF

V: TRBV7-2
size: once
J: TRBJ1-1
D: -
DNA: TGTGCCAGCACCGAGGGCCCGAACACTGAAGCTTTCTTT
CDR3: CASTEGPNTEAFF

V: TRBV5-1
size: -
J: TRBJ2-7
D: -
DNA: TGTGCCAGCAGCTCGCCGGGAGAGGGACCGTACGAGCAGTACTTC
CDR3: CASSSPGEGPYEQYF

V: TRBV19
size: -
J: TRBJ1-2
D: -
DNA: TGTGCCAGTAGTATACTGGCAGAAACGCTGAACTATGGCTACACCTTC
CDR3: CASSILAETLNYGYTF

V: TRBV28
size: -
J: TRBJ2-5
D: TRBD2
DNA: TGTGCCAGCAGTCCACTAGGACTAGCCGGTTGGGAGACCCAGTACTTC
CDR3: CASSPLGLAGWETQYF

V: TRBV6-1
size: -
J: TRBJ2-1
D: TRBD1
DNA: TGTGCCAGCAGTGAGACAGGGACATCGGGCAATGAGCAGTTCTTC
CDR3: CASSETGTSGNEQFF

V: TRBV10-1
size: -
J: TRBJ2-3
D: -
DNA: TGCGCCAGCAGTGAAAGAGGGGGGCCCTTGGAAGATACGCAGTATTTT
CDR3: CASSERGGPLEDTQYF

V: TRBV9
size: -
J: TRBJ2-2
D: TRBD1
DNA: TGTGCCAGCAGCCCAAACAGGGGGCAATGGGTCGGGGAGCTGTTTTTT
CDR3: CASSPNRGQWVGELFF

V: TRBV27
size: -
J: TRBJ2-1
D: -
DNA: TGTGCCAGCAGAAGACAGAAGAGCAATGAGCAGTTCTTC
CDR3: CASRRQKSNEQFF